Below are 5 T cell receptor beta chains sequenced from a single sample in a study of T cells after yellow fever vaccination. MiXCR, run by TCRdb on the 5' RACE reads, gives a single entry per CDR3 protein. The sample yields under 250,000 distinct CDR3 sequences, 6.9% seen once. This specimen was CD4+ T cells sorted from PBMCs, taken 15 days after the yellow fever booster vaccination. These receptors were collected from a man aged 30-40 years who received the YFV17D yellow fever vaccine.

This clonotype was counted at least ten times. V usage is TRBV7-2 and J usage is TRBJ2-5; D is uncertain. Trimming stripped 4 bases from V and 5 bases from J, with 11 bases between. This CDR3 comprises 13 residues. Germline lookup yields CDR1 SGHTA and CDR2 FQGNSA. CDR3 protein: CASSSRTGETQYF. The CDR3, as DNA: TGTGCCAGCAGCTCTCGGACCGGGGAGACCCAGTACTTC.

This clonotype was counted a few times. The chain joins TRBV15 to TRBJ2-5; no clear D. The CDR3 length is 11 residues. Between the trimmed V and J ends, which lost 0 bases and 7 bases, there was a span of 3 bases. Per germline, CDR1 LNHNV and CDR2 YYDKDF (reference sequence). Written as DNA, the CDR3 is TGTGCCACCAGCAGAGAGGGGACCCAGTACTTC. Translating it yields CATSREGTQYF.

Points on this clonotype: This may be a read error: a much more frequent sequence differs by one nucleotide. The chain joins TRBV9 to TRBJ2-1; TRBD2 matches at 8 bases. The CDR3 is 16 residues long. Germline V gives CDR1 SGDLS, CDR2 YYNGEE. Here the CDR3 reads CASSVGASGQYKEQFF. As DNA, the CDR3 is TGTGCCAGCAGCGTAGGAGCTAGCGGGCAATACAAAGAGCAGTTCTTC.

Written as DNA, the CDR3 is TGCGCCAGCAGCCAAGTTGAGGCGAACACCATATATTTT. Its protein is CASSQVEANTIYF. The V gene is TRBV4-1, the J gene TRBJ1-3; D is unclear. Germline V CDR1 and CDR2: MGHRA, YSYEKL. This CDR3 spans 13 amino acids. The V end lost 1 base, the J end lost 7 bases, and 8 bases lay between the germline ends.

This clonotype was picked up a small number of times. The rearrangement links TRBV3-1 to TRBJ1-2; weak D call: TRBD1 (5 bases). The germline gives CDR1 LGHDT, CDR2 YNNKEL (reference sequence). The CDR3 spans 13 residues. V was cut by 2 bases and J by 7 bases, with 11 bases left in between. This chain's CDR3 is CASSQRGGFGYTF. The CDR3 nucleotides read TGTGCCAGCAGCCAAAGGGGTGGTTTTGGCTACACCTTC.